These 26 T cell receptor beta chains share one sample of origin, sequenced in a study of T cell repertoires in aging, cancer and after chemotherapy. Peripheral blood genomic DNA, not sorted cells or RNA, was the template. Multiplex touch-down PCR with TRB-A/B primers amplified rearranged V-D-J TRB sequences. TCRdb re-derived calls from the multiplex PCR reads in MiXCR, one entry per CDR3 protein. The table records 2,500 to 3,000 distinct CDR3 sequences, approximately 38% of them present only once. Sequencing input: blood. These receptors all stem from a human donor with a blood cancer.

The V call is TRBV9, the J call TRBJ2-7; TRBD1 matches 8 bases. This CDR3 comprises 15 residues. CDR1 SGDLS and CDR2 YYNGEE come from the germline V gene. V lost 3 bases to trimming and J lost 9 bases; unmatched junction nucleotides: 14. The CDR3 nucleotides read TGTGCCAGCAGCGCGGGGACAGGCCCAGGTCGAAGGCAGTACTTC. Its translation: CASSAGTGPGRRQYF.

By sample fraction, this clonotype is medium-sized. The chain employs TRBV11-1 and TRBJ2-1; 7 bases are a match to TRBD1. The CDR3 consists of 16 residues. CDR1 is SGHAT and CDR2 is FQDESV in the germline V gene (reference sequence). J lost 8 bases, V lost 4 bases, and 14 bases had no gene match. The CDR3 DNA sequence: TGTGCCAGCAGCTCCCGACAGGGCGTGATGAGGGATGAGCAGTTCTTC. Translating gives CASSSRQGVMRDEQFF. The full variable domain, completed using reference TRBV11-1 and TRBJ2-1, is EAEVAQSPRYKITEKSQAVAFWCDPISGHATLYWYRQILGQGPELLVQFQDESVVDDSQLPKDRFSAERLKGVDSTLKIQPAELGDSAMYLCASSSRQGVMRDEQFFGPGTRLTVL.

The chain joins TRBV15 to TRBJ2-3; 8 nucleotides line up with TRBD2. The CDR3 is 16 residues long. CDR1 and CDR2 (germline): LNHNV, YYDKDF (reference sequence). J was trimmed by 6 bases and V by 8 bases; bases with no gene match: 16. CDR3 DNA sequence: TGTGCCACCGGGCTAGCGGGCGCAGGACGTAGGGATACGCAGTATTTT. This gives the protein CATGLAGAGRRDTQYF. Drawing the rest from reference TRBV15 and TRBJ2-3, the complete variable domain is DAMVIQNPRYQVTQFGKPVTLSCSQTLNHNVMYWYQQKSSQAPKLLFHYYDKDFNNEADTPDNFQSRRPNTSFCFLDIRSPGLGDTAMYLCATGLAGAGRRDTQYFGPGTRLTVL.

A word on this clonotype: A much larger clone differs from this one at a single base, so this may be a read error. The chain employs TRBV5-6 and TRBJ2-2; D unresolved. The CDR3 extends over 13 amino acids. CDR1 is SGHDT, CDR2 YYEEEE, per germline. The CDR3 DNA sequence: TGTGTCAGCAGCTTGAGGTGGACCGGGGAGCTGTTTTTT. Translating it yields CVSSLRWTGELFF. The variable domain in full, completed from reference TRBV5-6 and TRBJ2-2, reads DAGVTQSPTHLIKTRGQQVTLRCSPKSGHDTVSWYQQALGQGPQFIFQYYEEEERQRGNFPDRFSGHQFPNYSSELNVNALLLGDSALYLCVSSLRWTGELFFGEGSRLTVL.

J is TRBJ1-2 and V is TRBV28; TRBD1 aligns across 8 bases. From germline, CDR1 is MDHEN and CDR2 SYDVKM. CDR3 length: 14 residues. J was trimmed by 3 bases and V by 9 bases; bases with no gene match: 9. Here the CDR3 reads CASTYRDRHYGYTF. DNA of the CDR3: TGTGCCAGTACCTACCGGGACAGGCACTATGGCTACACCTTC.

The rearrangement joins TRBV11-2 to TRBJ2-7; possible D gene TRBD1, 6 bases. Germline V gene lookup returns CDR1 SGHAT and CDR2 FQNNGV. Between the trimmed V and J ends, which lost 5 bases and 1 base, there was a span of 15 bases. The CDR3 loop spans 15 amino acids. CDR3 protein: CASSPTDSPSYEQYF. The CDR3 nucleotides are TGTGCCAGCAGCCCCACGGACAGCCCGTCCTACGAGCAGTACTTC.

This chain joins TRBV14 and TRBJ2-7; 10 nucleotides line up with TRBD1. Germline V gives CDR1 SGHDN, CDR2 FVKESK. V was clipped by 3 bases and J by 0 bases; unmatched bases: 2. This CDR3 contains 15 residues. This CDR3 reads CASSHRQGASYEQYF. The DNA for the CDR3 is TGTGCCAGCAGCCACCGACAGGGGGCCTCCTACGAGCAGTACTTC.

This chain joins TRBV5-4 and TRBJ2-7; possibly TRBD1 for D (5 bases). Germline V gene lookup returns CDR1 SGHNT and CDR2 YYREEE (reference sequence). The CDR3 has 14 amino acids. Trimming took off 8 bases at V and 3 bases at J, with 18 bases between the two ends. The CDR3 is CASSITGTVYEQYF. The CDR3 region has the DNA TGTGCCAGTAGTATCACAGGAACCGTCTACGAGCAGTACTTC.

The chain links TRBV6-1 to TRBJ1-4, with D uncertain. Germline CDR1 MNHNS, CDR2 SASEGT. This CDR3 spans 15 amino acids. V gave up 5 bases and J gave up 0 bases, with 10 bases separating them. The CDR3 DNA follows: TGTGCCAGCAGTTACGAGGGAACAACTAATGAAAAACTGTTTTTT. Protein sequence: CASSYEGTTNEKLFF.

The V call is TRBV6-5, the J call TRBJ2-1; 10 nucleotides align to TRBD2. V lost 6 bases, J lost 10 bases, and 9 bases stayed unmatched. From germline, CDR1 is MNHEY and CDR2 SVGAGI. The CDR3 extends over 14 amino acids. In DNA form, the CDR3 reads TGTGCCAGCAGAGGGACTAGCGCCCGGGAGGAGCAGTTCTTC. It is translated as CASRGTSAREEQFF.

The chain uses TRBV6-5 and TRBJ1-2, with D tentatively TRBD1 (5 bases). Germline CDR1 MNHEY, CDR2 SVGAGI. The germline V and J ends were trimmed by 5 bases and 7 bases, with 14 bases remaining between them. This CDR3 is 13 amino acids long. The CDR3, as DNA: TGTGCCAGCAGTAGGTTCGGGGACGTTGGCTACACCTTC. The encoded protein is CASSRFGDVGYTF.

The J gene is TRBJ2-7, the V gene TRBV5-4; D unresolved. Deletions cut 2 bases from V and 6 bases from J, with 9 bases between. Germline CDR1 reads SGHNT; CDR2 reads YYREEE (reference sequence). The CDR3 is 12 amino acids. The CDR3 spells CASSFPGGEQYF. DNA of the CDR3: TGTGCCAGCAGCTTCCCGGGCGGCGAGCAGTACTTC.

CDR3: CASKRDPNTEAFF. CDR3 DNA sequence: TGTGCCAGCAAGAGGGACCCGAACACTGAAGCTTTCTTT. The gene calls are TRBV6-1 and TRBJ1-1, with D perhaps matching TRBD1 (5 bases). Germline V gene lookup returns CDR1 MNHNS and CDR2 SASEGT. V lost 7 bases, J lost 1 base, and 10 bases lay in between. The CDR3 has 13 amino acids.

The rearrangement joins TRBV5-6 to TRBJ2-5; maybe TRBD2 (6 bases). The CDR3 loop spans 14 amino acids. Germline CDR1 SGHDT, CDR2 YYEEEE. V lost 5 bases and J lost 5, with 16 bases in between. This chain's CDR3 is CASSHMGGRETQYF. In DNA, the CDR3 is TGTGCCAGCAGTCACATGGGGGGACGGGAGACCCAGTACTTC.

The rearrangement uses TRBV11-1 and TRBJ2-3; D is uncertain. V shed 5 bases and J shed 0 bases, with 15 bases lying between them. In germline, CDR1 is SGHAT, CDR2 FQDESV (reference sequence). This CDR3 comprises 16 residues. DNA of the CDR3: TGTGCCAGCAGCCCCGGCTCGGCTTCTAGCACAGATACGCAGTATTTT. This gives the protein CASSPGSASSTDTQYF.

This clonotype has just one count. The J gene is TRBJ2-1, the V gene TRBV12-3 or TRBV12-4; D is possibly TRBD2 (5 bases). The V gene lost 4 bases and the J gene lost 0 bases, with 16 bases spanning the gap. The CDR3 has 17 residues. The CDR3: CASSSRSGPSSYNEQFF. Here the CDR3 DNA reads TGTGCCAGCAGTTCACGAAGCGGTCCGAGCTCCTACAATGAGCAGTTCTTC.

Concerning this clonotype itself: This sequence may be a read error, since a much larger clone differs from it by one base. The rearrangement links TRBV29-1 to TRBJ2-1; 7 bases fit TRBD2. This CDR3 comprises 13 residues. Germline CDR1 is SQVTM and CDR2 is ANQGSEA. CDR3 bases: TGCAGCGTTCAGCGGGGCTCCTACAATGAGCTGTTCTTC. Translation: CSVQRGSYNELFF.

On this clonotype itself: One base away lies a much larger clone, so this may be a sequencing read error. J is TRBJ2-1 and V is TRBV24-1; 14 nucleotides line up with TRBD2. The CDR3 is made up of 15 amino acids. Per germline, CDR1 KGHDR and CDR2 SFDVKD. Unmatched junction bases numbered 2, after V lost 5 bases and J lost 6 bases. In DNA form, the CDR3 reads TGTGCCACCAGTGGACTAGCGGGAGGGCCCAATGAGCAGTTCTTC. Translation gives CATSGLAGGPNEQFF.

This clonotype appeared once. The chain is built from TRBV6-1 and TRBJ1-2; TRBD1 matches at 8 bases. This CDR3 has 19 residues. The germline V gene encodes CDR1 MNHNS and CDR2 SASEGT. The J segment lost 2 bases and the V segment lost 2 bases, leaving 16 bases of the junction unmatched. The CDR3 reads CASSENVGRGRITNYGYTF. The DNA of the CDR3 is TGTGCCAGCAGTGAAAACGTAGGCAGGGGGCGCATCACCAACTATGGCTACACCTTC.

The V call is TRBV19, the J call TRBJ2-3; 8 bases fit TRBD2. Germline V gives CDR1 LNHDA, CDR2 SQIVND (reference sequence). After removal of 8 bases from V and 7 bases from J, the junction contained 8 bases not matched to a gene. The CDR3 runs 13 residues. CDR3 residues: CASELAGTYTQYF. The CDR3 bases are TGTGCCAGTGAATTAGCGGGAACGTATACGCAGTATTTT. Filled out from reference TRBV19 and TRBJ2-3, the complete variable domain reads DGGITQSPKYLFRKEGQNVTLSCEQNLNHDAMYWYRQDPGQGLRLIYYSQIVNDFQKGDIAEGYSVSREKKESFPLTVTSAQKNPTAFYLCASELAGTYTQYFGPGTRLTVL.

The chain has TRBV6-2 or TRBV6-3 and TRBJ2-1; possible D gene TRBD2, 6 bases. The CDR3 is 16 amino acids. The V gene's germline CDR1 is MNHEY and CDR2 SVGEGT. With 8 bases removed from V and 6 bases from J, the gap between germline ends came to 23 bases. The CDR3 here is CASCRDFLLSSNEQFF. For the CDR3, the DNA is TGTGCCAGCTGCCGGGACTTCCTGCTTAGCAGCAATGAGCAGTTCTTC.

The chain joins TRBV19 to TRBJ2-1; 10 bases are a match to TRBD2. The CDR3 contains 15 residues. The V gene end was trimmed by 2 bases and the J gene end by 9 bases; junction bases not matched to a gene: 7. Germline V gene sequence: CDR1 LNHDA, CDR2 SQIVND (reference sequence). The chain's CDR3 is CASSIRSGRAGEQFF. Here the CDR3 DNA reads TGTGCCAGTAGTATAAGGAGCGGGAGGGCCGGTGAGCAGTTCTTC.

This clonotype was counted a few times. The chain couples TRBV6-1 to TRBJ1-1; a weak D match, TRBD1 (6 bases). The CDR3 length is 14 residues. Germline CDR1 and CDR2: MNHNS and SASEGT. V was shortened by 8 bases and J by 5 bases, with 18 bases between the two germline ends. This chain's CDR3 is CASGRNRESTEAFF. For the CDR3, the DNA is TGTGCCAGCGGGCGCAACAGGGAATCGACTGAAGCTTTCTTT.

This clonotype was observed a handful of times. V is TRBV12-3 or TRBV12-4 and J is TRBJ2-7; unclear D gene. This CDR3 comprises 14 residues. Between the trimmed V and J ends, which lost 1 base and 1 base, there was a span of 8 bases. The CDR3 spells CASSLELLSYEQYF. The CDR3 DNA is TGTGCCAGCAGTTTAGAGCTACTATCCTACGAGCAGTACTTC.

In this sample, this clonotype is medium-sized. The chain recombines TRBV27 with TRBJ2-5, with D perhaps TRBD2 (5 bases). The germline V and J ends were trimmed by 3 bases and 5 bases, with 13 bases remaining between them. The germline V gene encodes CDR1 MNHEY and CDR2 SMNVEV (reference sequence). The CDR3 is 14 amino acids. CDR3 sequence reads: CASSFGIRGETQYF. In DNA, the CDR3 is TGTGCCAGCAGTTTCGGCATCCGAGGGGAGACCCAGTACTTC.

By share, this clonotype counts as medium-sized (0.01 to 0.1%). CDR3 residues: CASSNTDLNTDTQYF. CDR3 nucleotide sequence: TGTGCCAGTAGTAACACCGACCTTAACACAGATACGCAGTATTTT. The rearrangement joins TRBV19 to TRBJ2-3; D remains ambiguous. Between the trimmed V and J ends, which lost 4 bases and 2 bases, there was a span of 13 bases. Germline CDR1 is LNHDA and CDR2 is SQIVND (reference sequence). The CDR3 has 15 amino acids.